This T cell receptor (beta chain) was documented in a study of early T cells in non-severe SARS-CoV-2 infection. Turning to the study itself: Sequencing input comprised bulk RNA from unsorted whole blood; chain pairing was not available.

Individual cDNA molecules received unique molecular identifiers during library preparation. TCRdb re-analysed the 5' RACE reads in MiXCR, keeping a single row per CDR3 protein. The sample has about 50,000 distinct CDR3 sequences; approximately 10% are singletons. This CDR3 has 15 residues. The V gene's germline CDR1 is SGHRS and CDR2 YFSETQ. The ends lost 2 bases at V and 5 bases at J; junction bases unmatched: 6. Overall study results and limits: VDJdb matching favored anti-spike CD8 responses, missing private and CD4 specificities.

As to this clonotype: Its antigen remains unidentified.

The specimen sequenced was whole blood. V usage is TRBV5-1 and J usage is TRBJ2-7; the match to TRBD2 covers 11 bases. This TCR came from an adult who was a healthcare worker with PCR-confirmed SARS-CoV-2 infection or an uninfected control (not recorded which). The CDR3 sequence is CASSFTSGRIHEQYF. Written as DNA, the CDR3 is TGCGCCAGCAGCTTCACTAGCGGGAGAATCCACGAGCAGTACTTC. The full variable domain, with the rest looked up from reference TRBV5-1 and TRBJ2-7, is KAGVTQTPRYLIKTRGQQVTLSCSPISGHRSVSWYQQTPGQGLQFLFEYFSETQRNKGNFPGRFSGRQFSNSRSEMNVSTLELGDSALYLCASSFTSGRIHEQYFGPGTRLTVT.